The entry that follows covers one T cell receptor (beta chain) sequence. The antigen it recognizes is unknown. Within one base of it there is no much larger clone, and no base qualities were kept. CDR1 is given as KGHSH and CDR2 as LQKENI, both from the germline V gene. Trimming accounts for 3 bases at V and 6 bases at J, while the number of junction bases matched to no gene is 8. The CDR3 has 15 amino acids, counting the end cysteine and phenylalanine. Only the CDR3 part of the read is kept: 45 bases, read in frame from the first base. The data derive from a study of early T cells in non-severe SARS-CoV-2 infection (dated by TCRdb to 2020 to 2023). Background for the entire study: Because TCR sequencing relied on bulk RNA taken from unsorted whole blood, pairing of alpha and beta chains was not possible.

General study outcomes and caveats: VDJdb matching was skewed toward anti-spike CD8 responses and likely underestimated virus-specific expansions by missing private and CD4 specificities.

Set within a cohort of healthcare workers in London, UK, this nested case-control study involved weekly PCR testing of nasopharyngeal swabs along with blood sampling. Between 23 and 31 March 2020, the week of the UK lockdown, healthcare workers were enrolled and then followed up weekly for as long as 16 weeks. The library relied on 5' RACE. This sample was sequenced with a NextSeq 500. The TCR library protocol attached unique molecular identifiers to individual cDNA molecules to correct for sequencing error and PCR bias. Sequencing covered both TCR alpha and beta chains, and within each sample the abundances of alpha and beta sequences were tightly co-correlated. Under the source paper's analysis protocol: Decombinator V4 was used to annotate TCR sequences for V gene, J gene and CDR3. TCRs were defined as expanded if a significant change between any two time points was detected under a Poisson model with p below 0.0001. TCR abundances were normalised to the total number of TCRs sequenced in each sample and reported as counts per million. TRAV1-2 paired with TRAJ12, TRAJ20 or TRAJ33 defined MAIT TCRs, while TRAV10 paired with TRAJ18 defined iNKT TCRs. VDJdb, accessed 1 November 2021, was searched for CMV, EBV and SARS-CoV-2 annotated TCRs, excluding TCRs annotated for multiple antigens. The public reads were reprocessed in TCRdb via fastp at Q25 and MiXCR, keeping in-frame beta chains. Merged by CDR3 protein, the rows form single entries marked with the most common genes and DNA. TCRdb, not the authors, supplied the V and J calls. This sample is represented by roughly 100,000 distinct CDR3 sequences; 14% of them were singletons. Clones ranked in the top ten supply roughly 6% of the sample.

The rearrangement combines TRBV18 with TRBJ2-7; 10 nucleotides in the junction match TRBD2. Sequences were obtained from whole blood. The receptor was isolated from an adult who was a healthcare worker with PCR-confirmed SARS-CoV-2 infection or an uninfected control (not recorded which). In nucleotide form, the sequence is TGTGCCAGCTCACCTATCGAGCGGGGGGGCGGCGAGCAGTACTTC. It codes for CASSPIERGGGEQYF.